This entry describes one T cell receptor (beta chain). These data are taken from a study of T cell responses to AZD1222 COVID-19 vaccine. With 0 bases clipped from V and 3 bases from J, the junction kept 4 bases outside the gene matches. Germline lookup yields CDR1 LGHNA and CDR2 YSLEER. The CDR3 runs to 17 residues. Method: immunoSEQ multiplex PCR; TCRdb's copy keeps in-frame clones and lacks some. The table shows roughly 78,000 clones, with about 82% occurring only once. The sample was peripheral blood, taken on day 0 of AZD1222 vaccination. The sequence derives from an adult in good health. The rearrangement joins TRBV4-3 to TRBJ2-6, with TRBD2 matching over 8 bases. In DNA form, the CDR3 reads TGCGCCAGCAGCCAAGAAAGGACTAGCTTTGGGGCCAACGTCCTGACTTTC. Residues: CASSQERTSFGANVLTF.